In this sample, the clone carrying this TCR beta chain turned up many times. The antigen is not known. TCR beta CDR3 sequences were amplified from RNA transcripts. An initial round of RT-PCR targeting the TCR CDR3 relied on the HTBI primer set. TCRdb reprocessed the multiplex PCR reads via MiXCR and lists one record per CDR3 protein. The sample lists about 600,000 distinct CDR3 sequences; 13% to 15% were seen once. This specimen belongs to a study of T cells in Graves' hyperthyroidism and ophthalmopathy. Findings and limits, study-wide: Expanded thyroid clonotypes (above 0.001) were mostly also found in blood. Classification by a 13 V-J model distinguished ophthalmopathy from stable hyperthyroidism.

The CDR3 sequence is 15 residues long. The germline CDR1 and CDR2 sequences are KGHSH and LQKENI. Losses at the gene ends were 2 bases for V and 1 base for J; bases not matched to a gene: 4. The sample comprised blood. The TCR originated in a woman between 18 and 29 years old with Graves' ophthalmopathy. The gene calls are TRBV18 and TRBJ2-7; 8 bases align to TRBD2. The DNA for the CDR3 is TGTGCCAGCTCACCATCCAGCGGGGGTTCCTACGAGCAGTACTTC. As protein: CASSPSSGGSYEQYF.